Below, one T cell receptor beta chain is given with its context. This record belongs to a study of blood T cell repertoires in COVID-19. Looking at the study overall: The United States, Italy and Spain were the sources of the acute and convalescent COVID-19 samples.

The CDR3 extends over 15 amino acids. Trimming removed 8 bases at V and 4 bases at J, with 20 bases between. Germline lookup yields CDR1 SGHAT and CDR2 FQDESV (reference sequence). Original data processing: Scientists estimated how many nucleated cells there were by amplifying reference gene primers. Produced via immunoSEQ multiplex PCR; TCRdb's table is partial and in-frame only. The DNA gave D and trimming, while V, J and clone size come from that table. The table includes around 200,000 clones, approximately 86% detected once. The V gene is TRBV11-1, the J gene TRBJ1-1; a weak D match, TRBD1 (5 bases). The sequencing sample was made of PBMCs or T cells enriched from blood (not recorded which). The receptor comes from a man aged 18 to 30 with acute COVID-19. The CDR3 sequence: CASHPGEGIGTEAFF. The CDR3 DNA follows: TGTGCCAGCCACCCTGGGGAGGGGATCGGCACTGAAGCTTTCTTT. The full variable domain, in which reference TRBV11-1 and TRBJ1-1 provide the parts outside the CDR3, is EAEVAQSPRYKITEKSQAVAFWCDPISGHATLYWYRQILGQGPELLVQFQDESVVDDSQLPKDRFSAERLKGVDSTLKIQPAELGDSAMYLCASHPGEGIGTEAFFGQGTRLTVV.